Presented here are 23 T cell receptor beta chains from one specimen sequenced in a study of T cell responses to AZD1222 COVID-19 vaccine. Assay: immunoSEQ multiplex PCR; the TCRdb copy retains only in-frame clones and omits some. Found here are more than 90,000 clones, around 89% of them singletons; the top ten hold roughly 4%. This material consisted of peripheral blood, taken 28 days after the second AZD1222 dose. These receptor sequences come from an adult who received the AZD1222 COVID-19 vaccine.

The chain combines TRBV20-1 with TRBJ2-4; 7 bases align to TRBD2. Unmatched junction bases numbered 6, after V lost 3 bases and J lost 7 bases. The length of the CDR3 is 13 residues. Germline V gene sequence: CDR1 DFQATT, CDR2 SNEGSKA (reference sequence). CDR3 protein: CSASRLAVNIQYF. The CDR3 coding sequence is TGCAGTGCTAGTCGGCTAGCGGTGAACATTCAGTACTTC.

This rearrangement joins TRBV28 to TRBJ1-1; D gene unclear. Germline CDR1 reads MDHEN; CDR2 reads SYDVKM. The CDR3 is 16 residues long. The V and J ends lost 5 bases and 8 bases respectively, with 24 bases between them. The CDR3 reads CASSKTPGRWVGEAFF. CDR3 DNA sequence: TGTGCCAGCAGTAAAACGCCCGGCAGGTGGGTGGGGGAAGCTTTCTTT.

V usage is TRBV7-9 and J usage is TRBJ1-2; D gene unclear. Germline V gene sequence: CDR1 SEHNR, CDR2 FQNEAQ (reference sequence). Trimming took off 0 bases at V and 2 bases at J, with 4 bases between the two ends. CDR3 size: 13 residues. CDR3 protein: CASSLAENYGYTF. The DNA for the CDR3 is TGTGCCAGCAGCTTAGCAGAGAACTATGGCTACACCTTC.

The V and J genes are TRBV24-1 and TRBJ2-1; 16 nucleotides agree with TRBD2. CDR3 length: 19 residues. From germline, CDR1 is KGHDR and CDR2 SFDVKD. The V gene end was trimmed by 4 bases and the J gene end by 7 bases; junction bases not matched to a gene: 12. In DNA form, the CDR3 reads TGTGCCACCAGTGAACCCGGGGGGACTAGCGGGAGGGCCTGGAATGAGCAGTTCTTC. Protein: CATSEPGGTSGRAWNEQFF.

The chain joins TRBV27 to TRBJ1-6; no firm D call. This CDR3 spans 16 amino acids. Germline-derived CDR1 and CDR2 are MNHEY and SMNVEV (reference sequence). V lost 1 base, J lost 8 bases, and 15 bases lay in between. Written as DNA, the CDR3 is TGTGCCAGCAGTTTATTAGGGAAGGGCGGCGATTCACCCCTCCACTTT. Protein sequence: CASSLLGKGGDSPLHF.

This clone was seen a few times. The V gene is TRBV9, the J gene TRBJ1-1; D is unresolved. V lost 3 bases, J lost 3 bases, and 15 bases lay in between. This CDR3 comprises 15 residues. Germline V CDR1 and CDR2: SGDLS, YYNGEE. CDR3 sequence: CASSAKTLPDTEAFF. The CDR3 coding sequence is TGTGCCAGCAGCGCAAAAACCCTACCGGACACTGAAGCTTTCTTT.

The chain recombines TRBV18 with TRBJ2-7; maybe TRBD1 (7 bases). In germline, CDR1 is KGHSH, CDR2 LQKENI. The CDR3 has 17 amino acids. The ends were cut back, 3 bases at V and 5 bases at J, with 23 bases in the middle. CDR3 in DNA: TGTGCCAGCTCACCTTCCGCGAGGAGGGGGCAGACTAACGAGCAGTACTTC. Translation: CASSPSARRGQTNEQYF.

The CDR3 sequence is CASSLEGLAVNEQFF. CDR3 DNA sequence: TGCGCCAGCAGCTTGGAGGGACTAGCGGTCAATGAGCAGTTCTTC. The chain carries TRBV5-1 and TRBJ2-1, with 11 bases matching TRBD2. This CDR3 has 15 amino acids. In germline, CDR1 is SGHRS, CDR2 YFSETQ. The trim removed 0 bases at V and 6 bases at J, leaving 2 bases unmatched.

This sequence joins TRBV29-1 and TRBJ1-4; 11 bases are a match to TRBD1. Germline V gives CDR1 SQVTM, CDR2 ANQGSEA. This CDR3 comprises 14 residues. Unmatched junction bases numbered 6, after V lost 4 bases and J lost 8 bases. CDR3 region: CSVVEDRGREKLFF. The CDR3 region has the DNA TGCAGCGTTGTCGAGGACAGGGGGCGAGAAAAACTGTTTTTT.

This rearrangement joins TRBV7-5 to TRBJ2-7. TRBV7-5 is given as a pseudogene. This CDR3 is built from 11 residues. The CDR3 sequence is CVRSGSYEQYF. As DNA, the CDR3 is TGTGTCAGAAGCGGGTCCTACGAGCAGTACTTC.

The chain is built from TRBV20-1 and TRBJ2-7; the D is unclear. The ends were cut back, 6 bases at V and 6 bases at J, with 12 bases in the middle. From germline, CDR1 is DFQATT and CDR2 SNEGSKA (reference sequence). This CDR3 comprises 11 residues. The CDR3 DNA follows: TGCAGTGCCACCGTATTGGGCGAGCAGTACTTC. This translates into CSATVLGEQYF.

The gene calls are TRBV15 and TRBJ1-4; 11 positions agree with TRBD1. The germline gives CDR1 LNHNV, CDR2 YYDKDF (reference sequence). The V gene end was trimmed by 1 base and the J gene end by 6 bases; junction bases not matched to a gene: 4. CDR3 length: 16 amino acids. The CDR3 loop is CATSRAWDRGYEKLFF. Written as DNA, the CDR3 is TGTGCCACCAGCAGAGCCTGGGACAGGGGGTATGAAAAACTGTTTTTT.

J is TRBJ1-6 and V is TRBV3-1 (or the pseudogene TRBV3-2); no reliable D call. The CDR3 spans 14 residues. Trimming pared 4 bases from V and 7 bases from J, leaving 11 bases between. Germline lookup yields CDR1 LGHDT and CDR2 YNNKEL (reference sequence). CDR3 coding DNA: TGTGCCAGCAGCCCCCTGGAAGGGAATTCACCCCTCCACTTT. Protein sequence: CASSPLEGNSPLHF.

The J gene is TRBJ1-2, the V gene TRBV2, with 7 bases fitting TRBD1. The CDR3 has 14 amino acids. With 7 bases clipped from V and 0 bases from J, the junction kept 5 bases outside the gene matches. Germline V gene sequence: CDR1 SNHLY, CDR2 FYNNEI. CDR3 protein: CASTGGRPNYGYTF. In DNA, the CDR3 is TGTGCCAGCACAGGGGGTCGCCCTAACTATGGCTACACCTTC.

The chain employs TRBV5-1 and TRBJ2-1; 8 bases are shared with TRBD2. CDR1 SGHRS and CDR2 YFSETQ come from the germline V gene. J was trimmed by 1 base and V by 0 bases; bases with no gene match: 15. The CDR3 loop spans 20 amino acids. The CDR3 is CASSLVGGSGAKISYNEQFF. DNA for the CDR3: TGCGCCAGCAGCTTGGTTGGAGGTAGCGGGGCAAAAATATCCTACAATGAGCAGTTCTTC.

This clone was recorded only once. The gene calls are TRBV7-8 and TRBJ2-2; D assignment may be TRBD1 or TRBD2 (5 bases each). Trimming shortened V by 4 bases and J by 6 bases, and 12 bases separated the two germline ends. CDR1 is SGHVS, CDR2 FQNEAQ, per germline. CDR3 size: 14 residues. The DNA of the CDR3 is TGTGCCAGCAGCTCGCAGGGACGGGCCGGGGAGCTGTTTTTT. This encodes CASSSQGRAGELFF.

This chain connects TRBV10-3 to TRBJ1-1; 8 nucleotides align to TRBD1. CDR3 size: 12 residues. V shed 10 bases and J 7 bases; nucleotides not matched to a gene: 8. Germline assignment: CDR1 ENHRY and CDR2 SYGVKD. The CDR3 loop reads CATAPDRGEAFF. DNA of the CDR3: TGTGCCACCGCGCCTGACAGGGGTGAAGCTTTCTTT.

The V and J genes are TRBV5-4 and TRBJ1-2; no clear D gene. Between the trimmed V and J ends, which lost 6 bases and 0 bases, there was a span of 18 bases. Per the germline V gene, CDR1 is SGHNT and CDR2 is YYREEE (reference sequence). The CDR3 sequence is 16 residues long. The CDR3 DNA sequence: TGTGCCAGCAATACCTACTCGGAGGAAACTAACTATGGCTACACCTTC. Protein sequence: CASNTYSEETNYGYTF.

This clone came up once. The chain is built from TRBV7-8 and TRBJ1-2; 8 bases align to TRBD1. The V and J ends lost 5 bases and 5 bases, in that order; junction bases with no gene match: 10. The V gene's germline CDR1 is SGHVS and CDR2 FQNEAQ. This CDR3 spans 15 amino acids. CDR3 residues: CASSSGQGREYGYTF. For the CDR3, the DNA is TGTGCCAGCAGCAGCGGACAGGGACGGGAGTATGGCTACACCTTC.

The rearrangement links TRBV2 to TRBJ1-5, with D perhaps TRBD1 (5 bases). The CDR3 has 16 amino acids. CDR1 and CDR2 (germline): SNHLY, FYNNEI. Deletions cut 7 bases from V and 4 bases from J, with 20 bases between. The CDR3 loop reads CASTPQGRAPNQPQHF. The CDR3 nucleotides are TGTGCCAGCACCCCCCAAGGCAGGGCCCCAAATCAGCCCCAGCATTTT.

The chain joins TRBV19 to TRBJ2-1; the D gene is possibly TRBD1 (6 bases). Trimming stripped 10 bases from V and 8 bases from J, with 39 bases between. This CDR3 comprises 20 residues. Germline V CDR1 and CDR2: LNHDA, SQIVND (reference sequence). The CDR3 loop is CATRASGTSLSADPFHEQFF. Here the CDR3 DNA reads TGTGCCACCCGAGCATCCGGGACATCCCTTTCGGCCGACCCGTTCCATGAGCAGTTCTTC.

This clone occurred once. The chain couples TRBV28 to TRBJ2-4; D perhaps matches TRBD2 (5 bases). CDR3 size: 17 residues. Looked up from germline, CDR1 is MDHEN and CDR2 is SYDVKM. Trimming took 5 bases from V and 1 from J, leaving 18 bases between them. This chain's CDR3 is CASSPTLGLGAKNIQYF. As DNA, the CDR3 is TGTGCCAGCAGTCCCACACTAGGGCTTGGGGCCAAAAACATTCAGTACTTC.

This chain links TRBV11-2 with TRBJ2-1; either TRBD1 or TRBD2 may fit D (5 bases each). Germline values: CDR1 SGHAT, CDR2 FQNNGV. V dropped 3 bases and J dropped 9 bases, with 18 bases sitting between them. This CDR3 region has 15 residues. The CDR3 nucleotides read TGTGCCAGCAGCTTTCTCCGGGGACCGGGGAGTGAGCAGTTCTTC. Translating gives CASSFLRGPGSEQFF. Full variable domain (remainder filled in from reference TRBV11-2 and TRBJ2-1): EAGVAQSPRYKIIEKRQSVAFWCNPISGHATLYWYQQILGQGPKLLIQFQNNGVVDDSQLPKDRFSAERLKGVDSTLKIQPAKLEDSAVYLCASSFLRGPGSEQFFGPGTRLTVL.